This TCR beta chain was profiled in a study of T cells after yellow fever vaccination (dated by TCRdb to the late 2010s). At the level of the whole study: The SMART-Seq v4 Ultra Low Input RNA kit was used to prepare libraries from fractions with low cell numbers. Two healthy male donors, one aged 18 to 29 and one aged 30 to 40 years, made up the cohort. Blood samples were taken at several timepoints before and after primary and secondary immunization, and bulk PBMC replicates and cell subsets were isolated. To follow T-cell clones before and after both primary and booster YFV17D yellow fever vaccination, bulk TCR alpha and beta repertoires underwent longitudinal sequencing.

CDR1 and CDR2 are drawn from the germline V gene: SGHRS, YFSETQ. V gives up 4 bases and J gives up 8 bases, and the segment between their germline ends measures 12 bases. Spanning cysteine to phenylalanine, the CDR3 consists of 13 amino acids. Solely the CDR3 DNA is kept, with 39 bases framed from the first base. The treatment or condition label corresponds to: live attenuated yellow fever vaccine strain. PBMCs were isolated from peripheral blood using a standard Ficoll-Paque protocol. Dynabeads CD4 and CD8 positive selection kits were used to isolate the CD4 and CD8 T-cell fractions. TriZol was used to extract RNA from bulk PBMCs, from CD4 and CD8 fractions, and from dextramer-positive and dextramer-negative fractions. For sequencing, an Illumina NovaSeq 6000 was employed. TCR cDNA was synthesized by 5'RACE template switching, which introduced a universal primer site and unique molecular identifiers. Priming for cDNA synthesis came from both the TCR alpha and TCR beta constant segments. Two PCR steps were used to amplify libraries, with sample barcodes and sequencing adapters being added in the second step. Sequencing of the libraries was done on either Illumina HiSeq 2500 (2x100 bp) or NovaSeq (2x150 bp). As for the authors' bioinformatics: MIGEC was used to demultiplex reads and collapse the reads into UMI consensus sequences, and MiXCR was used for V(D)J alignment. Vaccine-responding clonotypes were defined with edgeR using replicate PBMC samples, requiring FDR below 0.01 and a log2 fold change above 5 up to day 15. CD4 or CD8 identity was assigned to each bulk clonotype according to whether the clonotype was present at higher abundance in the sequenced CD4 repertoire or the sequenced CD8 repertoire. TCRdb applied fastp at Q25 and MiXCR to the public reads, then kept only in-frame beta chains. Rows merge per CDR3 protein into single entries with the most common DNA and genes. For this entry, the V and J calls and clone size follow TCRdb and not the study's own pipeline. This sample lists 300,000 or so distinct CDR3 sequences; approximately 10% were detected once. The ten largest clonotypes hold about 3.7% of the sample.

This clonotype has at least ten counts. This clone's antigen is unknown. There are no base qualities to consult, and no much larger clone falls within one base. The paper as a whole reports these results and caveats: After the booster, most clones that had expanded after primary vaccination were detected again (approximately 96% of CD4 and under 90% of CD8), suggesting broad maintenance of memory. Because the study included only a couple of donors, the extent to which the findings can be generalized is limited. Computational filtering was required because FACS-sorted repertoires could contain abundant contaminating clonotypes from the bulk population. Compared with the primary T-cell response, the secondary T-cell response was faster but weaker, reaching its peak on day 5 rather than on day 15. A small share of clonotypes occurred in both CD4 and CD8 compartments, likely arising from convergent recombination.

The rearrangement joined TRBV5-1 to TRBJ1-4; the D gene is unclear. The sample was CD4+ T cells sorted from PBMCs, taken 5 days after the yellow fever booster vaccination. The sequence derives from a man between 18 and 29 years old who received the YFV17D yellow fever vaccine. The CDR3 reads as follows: CASSGPGQEKLFF. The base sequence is TGCGCCAGCAGCGGGCCGGGCCAAGAAAAACTGTTTTTT.